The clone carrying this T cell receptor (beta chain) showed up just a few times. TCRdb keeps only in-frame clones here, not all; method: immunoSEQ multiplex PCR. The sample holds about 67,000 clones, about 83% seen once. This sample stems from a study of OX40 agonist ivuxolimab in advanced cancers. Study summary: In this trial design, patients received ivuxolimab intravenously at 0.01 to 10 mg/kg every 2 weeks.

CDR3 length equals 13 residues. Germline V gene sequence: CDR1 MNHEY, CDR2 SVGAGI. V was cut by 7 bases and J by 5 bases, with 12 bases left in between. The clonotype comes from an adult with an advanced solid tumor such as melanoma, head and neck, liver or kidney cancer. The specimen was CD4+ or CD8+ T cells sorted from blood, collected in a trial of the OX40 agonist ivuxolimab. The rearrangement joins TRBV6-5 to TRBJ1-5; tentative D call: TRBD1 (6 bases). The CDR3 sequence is CASMTGGYQPQHF. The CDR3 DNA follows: TGTGCCAGCATGACAGGAGGCTATCAGCCCCAGCATTTT.